The source of this T cell receptor beta chain is a study of monozygotic twins with inflammatory bowel disease. The CDR3 totals 17 residues. UMIs bearing a 6-nucleotide sample barcode were added through template switching. TCRdb re-called the 5' RACE reads, yielding one record per CDR3 amino acid sequence without DNA. This sample's table has a few hundred thousand distinct CDR3 sequences. In regard to this clonotype: What it recognizes is unknown.

Findings of the study overall: The sharing of clonotypes with others was lower in IBD patients than in healthy twins, especially with disease activity.

Sequencing input: blood. This receptor was obtained from a human donor with ulcerative colitis or Crohn's disease, or a healthy co-twin of an affected twin (not recorded which). The rearrangement uses TRBV12-3 or TRBV12-4 and TRBJ2-2; the TCRdb call, TRBD2, lacks DNA for checking. The CDR3 loop is CASSLQLAGGRTGELFF.